The 19 T cell receptor beta chains given below trace back to one sample, sequenced in a study of cytotoxic CD8 clonotypes in ibrutinib-treated CLL. TCRdb keeps only in-frame clones here, not all; method: immunoSEQ multiplex PCR. Here the sample spans tens of thousands of clones, over 75% being singletons. This specimen consisted of PBMCs, obtained after 12 months of ibrutinib treatment. The receptors were gathered from a human donor with chronic lymphocytic leukemia.

The chain uses TRBV28 and TRBJ2-5, with D possibly being TRBD2 (6 bases). Germline V lookup: CDR1 MDHEN, CDR2 SYDVKM. Trimming pared 1 base from V and 2 bases from J, leaving 14 bases between. The CDR3 covers 16 residues. CDR3 nucleotides: TGTGCCAGCAGTTTATCCCCAGCGGGCGGTCAAGAGACCCAGTACTTC. Translating it yields CASSLSPAGGQETQYF.

V is TRBV7-9 and J is TRBJ1-2; 9 bases are shared with TRBD1. The CDR3 runs to 13 residues. CDR1 and CDR2 from the germline V gene are SEHNR and FQNEAQ (reference sequence). V dropped 6 bases and J dropped 3; count of bases not matched to a gene: 2. CDR3 DNA sequence: TGTGCCAGCAGAACAGGGGGCGACTATGGCTACACCTTC. This encodes CASRTGGDYGYTF.

The V gene is TRBV11-3, the J gene TRBJ2-7; D is ambiguous. V lost 5 bases, J lost 4 bases, and 15 bases lay in between. This CDR3 has 14 amino acids. Germline V CDR1 and CDR2: SGHNT, YENEEA. The CDR3 sequence is CASSPGRKRYEQYF. CDR3 nucleotide sequence: TGTGCCAGCAGCCCCGGACGAAAACGGTACGAGCAGTACTTC.

The chain has TRBV28 and TRBJ1-2; 8 nucleotides line up with TRBD1. The CDR3 has 15 residues. Per germline, CDR1 MDHEN and CDR2 SYDVKM. The J segment lost 4 bases and the V segment lost 5 bases, leaving 9 bases of the junction unmatched. The CDR3 DNA reads TGTGCCAGCAGTCAAGGACAGGGAGAAGTCTATGGCTACACCTTC. It is translated as CASSQGQGEVYGYTF.

This chain joins TRBV19 and TRBJ1-1, with D hard to call. The CDR3 covers 13 residues. Germline-derived CDR1 and CDR2 are LNHDA and SQIVND (reference sequence). V lost 6 bases to trimming and J lost 4 bases, with 12 bases between them. The CDR3 coding sequence is TGTGCCAGTAGGTGGGAATTGGGCACTGAAGCTTTCTTT. This encodes CASRWELGTEAFF.

The chain has TRBV28 and TRBJ2-7, with 8 bases lining up with TRBD1. Trimming took 6 bases from V and 0 from J; bases not matched to a gene: 13. The CDR3 length is 17 residues. Germline lookup yields CDR1 MDHEN and CDR2 SYDVKM. CDR3 in amino acids: CASSTGTGERYSYEQYF. The DNA for the CDR3 is TGTGCCAGCAGCACCGGGACAGGTGAACGTTACTCCTACGAGCAGTACTTC.

This chain connects TRBV30 to TRBJ1-6, with a weak D call TRBD1 (5 bases). The CDR3 has 13 amino acids. The germline gives CDR1 GTSNPN, CDR2 SVGIG (reference sequence). With 1 base removed from V and 10 bases from J, the gap between germline ends came to 11 bases. Written as DNA, the CDR3 is TGTGCCTGGAGTGAACAGGCAAGGTCACCCCTCCACTTT. Encoded protein: CAWSEQARSPLHF.

V gene TRBV7-2 combines with J gene TRBJ2-2; 12 positions match TRBD2. CDR1 and CDR2 (germline): SGHTA, FQGNSA. This CDR3 has 17 amino acids. Trimming cost V 5 bases and J 2 bases; bases outside gene matches: 6. CDR3 in DNA: TGTGCCAGCAGCCAAGCAGGACTAGCGGGAAACACCGGGGAGCTGTTTTTT. Translation gives CASSQAGLAGNTGELFF. The entire variable domain, with the rest obtained from reference TRBV7-2 and TRBJ2-2, is as follows: GAGVSQSPSNKVTEKGKDVELRCDPISGHTALYWYRQSLGQGLEFLIYFQGNSAPDKSGLPSDRFSAERTGGSVSTLTIQRTQQEDSAVYLCASSQAGLAGNTGELFFGEGSRLTVL.

This chain uses TRBV27 with TRBJ2-7; D remains unclear. CDR1 is MNHEY, CDR2 SMNVEV, per germline (reference sequence). The V end lost 1 base, the J end lost 1 base, and 14 bases lay between the germline ends. The CDR3 consists of 16 residues. As DNA, the CDR3 is TGTGCCAGCAGTTTATGGCCGCCGGTTGGATCCTACGAGCAGTACTTC. Protein product: CASSLWPPVGSYEQYF.

This chain connects TRBV13 to TRBJ1-5; 8 bases agree with TRBD1. The CDR3 runs 16 residues. V was pared by 0 bases and J by 3 bases, with 4 bases of the junction left unmatched. CDR1 is PRHDT and CDR2 is FYEKMQ in the germline V gene (reference sequence). CDR3 amino acids: CASSLGGQGANQPQHF. In DNA, the CDR3 is TGTGCCAGCAGCTTAGGGGGCCAGGGGGCCAATCAGCCCCAGCATTTT.

The chain has TRBV28 and TRBJ2-1; TRBD2 matches at 14 bases. Trimming cost V 6 bases and J 4 bases; bases outside gene matches: 8. The CDR3 consists of 17 residues. Germline loops: CDR1 MDHEN, CDR2 SYDVKM. The CDR3 spells CASRSGGLAGVYNEQFF. CDR3 bases: TGTGCCAGCAGATCCGGGGGACTAGCGGGGGTATACAATGAGCAGTTCTTC.

This clone was detected once. The chain links TRBV7-9 to TRBJ2-3, with no clear D. Trimming removed 5 bases from V and 6 bases from J, with 6 bases in between. This CDR3 is built from 11 residues. Germline V gene data show CDR1 as SEHNR and CDR2 as FQNEAQ (reference sequence). The CDR3, as DNA: TGTGCCAGCAGCGTGGCGGATACGCAGTATTTT. Translated, it gives CASSVADTQYF.

The chain combines TRBV28 with TRBJ1-1, with 7 bases aligning to TRBD1. Germline V gene lookup returns CDR1 MDHEN and CDR2 SYDVKM. Trimming cost V 6 bases and J 7 bases; bases outside gene matches: 8. The CDR3 loop spans 13 amino acids. CDR3 sequence (DNA): TGTGCCAGCAGATTCGACAGGGAGCTTGAAGCTTTCTTT. Its protein is CASRFDRELEAFF.

As DNA, the CDR3 is TGTGCCAGCAGCGAAGGGACAGCAACTAATGAAAAACTGTTTTTT. This gives the protein CASSEGTATNEKLFF. The chain carries TRBV7-9 and TRBJ1-4, with 7 nucleotides matching TRBD1. Germline V gene data show CDR1 as SEHNR and CDR2 as FQNEAQ (reference sequence). CDR3 size: 15 residues. The ends lost 5 bases at V and 0 bases at J; junction bases unmatched: 3.

Note on this clone: The same CDR3 arises from other DNA sequences in this sample as well. The chain carries TRBV2 and TRBJ2-3; D is possibly TRBD2 (5 bases). The germline V gene encodes CDR1 SNHLY and CDR2 FYNNEI. The CDR3 contains 12 residues. V lost 7 bases and J 4 bases, leaving 9 bases between the germline ends. CDR3 in amino acids: CASKGAADTQYF. The CDR3 nucleotides are TGTGCCAGCAAAGGAGCGGCAGATACGCAGTATTTT.

The rearrangement links TRBV5-1 to TRBJ2-3; D is perhaps TRBD1 (6 bases). CDR1 and CDR2 (germline): SGHRS, YFSETQ. This CDR3 spans 16 amino acids. V lost 1 base to trimming and J lost 1 base, with 13 bases between them. CDR3 coding DNA: TGCGCCAGCAGCTTGTTAGGTGCAGGGGGCACAGATACGCAGTATTTT. Translating it yields CASSLLGAGGTDTQYF. Full variable domain (missing parts from reference TRBV5-1 and TRBJ2-3): KAGVTQTPRYLIKTRGQQVTLSCSPISGHRSVSWYQQTPGQGLQFLFEYFSETQRNKGNFPGRFSGRQFSNSRSEMNVSTLELGDSALYLCASSLLGAGGTDTQYFGPGTRLTVL.

CDR3 in DNA: TGTGCCAGCAGCGTAGAAAGTTTCACTAATGAAAAACTGTTTTTT. Its translation: CASSVESFTNEKLFF. The chain combines TRBV9 with TRBJ1-4; D is uncertain. Germline V lookup: CDR1 SGDLS, CDR2 YYNGEE. The CDR3 consists of 15 residues. The V gene lost 0 bases and the J gene lost 2 bases, with 8 bases spanning the gap.

The chain carries TRBV5-5 and TRBJ2-6; D ambiguous. The germline gives CDR1 SGHKS, CDR2 YYEKEE (reference sequence). The CDR3 sequence is 17 residues long. The V end lost 0 bases, the J end lost 1 base, and 11 bases lay between the germline ends. The CDR3 bases are TGTGCCAGCAGCTTGGGGTACGGATCGTCTGGGGCCAACGTCCTGACTTTC. Its translation is CASSLGYGSSGANVLTF.

This clone was detected once. V and J are TRBV7-9 and TRBJ1-2; 8 bases agree with TRBD1. CDR1 is SEHNR, CDR2 FQNEAQ, per germline (reference sequence). V trimming: 5 bases; J trimming: 1 base; junction bases outside the gene matches: 12. The CDR3 sequence is 17 residues long. In DNA form, the CDR3 reads TGTGCCAGCAGCCACGACCGGGACAGGACTTTTAACTATGGCTACACCTTC. This gives the protein CASSHDRDRTFNYGYTF.